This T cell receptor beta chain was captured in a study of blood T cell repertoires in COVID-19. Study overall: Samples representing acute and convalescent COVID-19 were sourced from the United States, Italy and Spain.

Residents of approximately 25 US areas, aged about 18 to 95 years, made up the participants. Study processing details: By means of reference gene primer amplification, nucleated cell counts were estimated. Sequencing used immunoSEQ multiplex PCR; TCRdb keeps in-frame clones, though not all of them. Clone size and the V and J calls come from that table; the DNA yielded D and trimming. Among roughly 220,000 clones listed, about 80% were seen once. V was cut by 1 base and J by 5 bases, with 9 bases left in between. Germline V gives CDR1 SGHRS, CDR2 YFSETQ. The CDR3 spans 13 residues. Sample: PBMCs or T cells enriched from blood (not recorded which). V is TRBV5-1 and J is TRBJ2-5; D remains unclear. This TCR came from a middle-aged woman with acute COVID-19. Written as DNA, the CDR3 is TGCGCCAGCAGCTTGATGCGCCGGGAGACCCAGTACTTC. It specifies CASSLMRRETQYF.